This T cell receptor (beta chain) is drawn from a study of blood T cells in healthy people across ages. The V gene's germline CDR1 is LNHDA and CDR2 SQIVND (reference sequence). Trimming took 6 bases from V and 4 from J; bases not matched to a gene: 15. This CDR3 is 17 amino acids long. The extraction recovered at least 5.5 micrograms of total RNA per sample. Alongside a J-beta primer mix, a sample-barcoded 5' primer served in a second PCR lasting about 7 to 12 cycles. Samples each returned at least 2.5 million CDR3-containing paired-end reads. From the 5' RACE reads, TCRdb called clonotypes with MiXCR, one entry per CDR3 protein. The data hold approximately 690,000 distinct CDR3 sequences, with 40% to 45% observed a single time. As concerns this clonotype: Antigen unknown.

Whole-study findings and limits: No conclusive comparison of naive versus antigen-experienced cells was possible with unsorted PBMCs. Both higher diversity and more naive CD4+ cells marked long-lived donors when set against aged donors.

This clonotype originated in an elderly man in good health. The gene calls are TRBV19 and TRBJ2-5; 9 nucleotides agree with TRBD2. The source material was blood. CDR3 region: CASSSSGGRALGETQYF. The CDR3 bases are TGTGCCAGTAGCTCATCCGGCGGGAGGGCCTTAGGAGAGACCCAGTACTTC.